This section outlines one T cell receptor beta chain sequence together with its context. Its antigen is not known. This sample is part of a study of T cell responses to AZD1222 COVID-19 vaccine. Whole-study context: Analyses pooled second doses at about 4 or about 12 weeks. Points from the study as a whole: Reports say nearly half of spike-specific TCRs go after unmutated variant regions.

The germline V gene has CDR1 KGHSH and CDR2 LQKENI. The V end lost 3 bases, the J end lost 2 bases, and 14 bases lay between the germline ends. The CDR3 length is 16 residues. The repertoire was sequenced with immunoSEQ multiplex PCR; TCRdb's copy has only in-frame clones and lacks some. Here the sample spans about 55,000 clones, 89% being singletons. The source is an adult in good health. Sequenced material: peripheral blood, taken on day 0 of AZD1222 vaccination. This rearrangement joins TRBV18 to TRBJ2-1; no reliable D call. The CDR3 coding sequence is TGTGCCAGCTCACCTCCGGGTCCCCATACCTACAATGAGCAGTTCTTC. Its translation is CASSPPGPHTYNEQFF.